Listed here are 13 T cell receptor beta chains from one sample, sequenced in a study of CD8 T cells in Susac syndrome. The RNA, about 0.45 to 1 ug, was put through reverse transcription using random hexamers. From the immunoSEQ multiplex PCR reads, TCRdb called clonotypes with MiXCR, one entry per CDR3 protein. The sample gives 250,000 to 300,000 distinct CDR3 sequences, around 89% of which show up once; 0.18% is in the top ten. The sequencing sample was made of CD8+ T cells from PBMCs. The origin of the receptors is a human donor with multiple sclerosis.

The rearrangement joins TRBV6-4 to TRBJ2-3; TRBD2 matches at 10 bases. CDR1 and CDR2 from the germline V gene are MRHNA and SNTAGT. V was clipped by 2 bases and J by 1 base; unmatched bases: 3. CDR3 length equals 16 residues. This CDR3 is CASSDLAGEGTDTQYF. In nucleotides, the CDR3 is TGTGCCAGCAGTGACCTAGCGGGGGAGGGCACAGATACGCAGTATTTT.

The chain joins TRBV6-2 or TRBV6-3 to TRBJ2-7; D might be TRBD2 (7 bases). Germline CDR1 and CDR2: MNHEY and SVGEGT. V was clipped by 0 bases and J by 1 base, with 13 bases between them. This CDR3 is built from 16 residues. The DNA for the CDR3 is TGTGCCAGCAGTTACTCGAGGGGGGGCCCGTCCTACGAGCAGTACTTC. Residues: CASSYSRGGPSYEQYF.

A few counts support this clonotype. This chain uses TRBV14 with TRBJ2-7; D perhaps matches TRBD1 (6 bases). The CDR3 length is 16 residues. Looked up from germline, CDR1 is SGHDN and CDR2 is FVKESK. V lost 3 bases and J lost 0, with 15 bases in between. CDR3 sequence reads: CASSHDNRVSSYEQYF. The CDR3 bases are TGTGCCAGCAGCCATGATAACAGGGTGAGCTCCTACGAGCAGTACTTC.

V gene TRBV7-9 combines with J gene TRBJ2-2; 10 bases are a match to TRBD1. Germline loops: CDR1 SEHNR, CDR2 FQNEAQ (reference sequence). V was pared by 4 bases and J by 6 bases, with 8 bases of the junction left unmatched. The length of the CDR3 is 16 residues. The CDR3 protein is CASSSMGQGFAGELFF. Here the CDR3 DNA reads TGTGCCAGCAGCTCCATGGGACAGGGGTTTGCCGGGGAGCTGTTTTTT.

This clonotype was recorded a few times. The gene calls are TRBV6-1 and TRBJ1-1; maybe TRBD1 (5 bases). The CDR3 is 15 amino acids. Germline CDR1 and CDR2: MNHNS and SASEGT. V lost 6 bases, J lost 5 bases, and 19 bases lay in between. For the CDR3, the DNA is TGTGCCAGCAGCCTCCTTATTGGGGGTGGGACTGAAGCTTTCTTT. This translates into CASSLLIGGGTEAFF.

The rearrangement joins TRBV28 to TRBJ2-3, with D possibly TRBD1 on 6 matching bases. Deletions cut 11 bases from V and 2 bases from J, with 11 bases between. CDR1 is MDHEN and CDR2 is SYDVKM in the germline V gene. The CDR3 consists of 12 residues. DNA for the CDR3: TGTGCCTCGGCAGGGGTCACAGATACGCAGTATTTT. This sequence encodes CASAGVTDTQYF.

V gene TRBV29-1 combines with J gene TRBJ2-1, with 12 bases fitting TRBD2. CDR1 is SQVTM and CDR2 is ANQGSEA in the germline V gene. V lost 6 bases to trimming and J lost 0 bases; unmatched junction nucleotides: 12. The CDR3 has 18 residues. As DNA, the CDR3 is TGCAGCGTCGCACCTAGCGGGAGGGCCATTGGCTCCTACAATGAGCAGTTCTTC. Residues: CSVAPSGRAIGSYNEQFF.

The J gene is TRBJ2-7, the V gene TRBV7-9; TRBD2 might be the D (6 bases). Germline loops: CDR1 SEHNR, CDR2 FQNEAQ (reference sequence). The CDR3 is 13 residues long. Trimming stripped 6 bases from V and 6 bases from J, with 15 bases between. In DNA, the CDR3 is TGTGCCAGCAGAAAAGGCGGGGTCTCCGAGCAGTACTTC. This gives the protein CASRKGGVSEQYF.

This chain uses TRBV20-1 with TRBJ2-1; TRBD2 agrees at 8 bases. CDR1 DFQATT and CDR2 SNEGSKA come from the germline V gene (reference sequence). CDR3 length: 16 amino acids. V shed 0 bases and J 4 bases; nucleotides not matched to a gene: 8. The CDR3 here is CSARELTSGEYNEQFF. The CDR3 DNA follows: TGCAGTGCTAGAGAGTTAACTAGCGGAGAATACAATGAGCAGTTCTTC.

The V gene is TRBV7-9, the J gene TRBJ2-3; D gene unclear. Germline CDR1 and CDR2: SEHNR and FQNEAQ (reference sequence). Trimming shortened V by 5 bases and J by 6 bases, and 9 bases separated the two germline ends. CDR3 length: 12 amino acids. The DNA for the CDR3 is TGTGCCAGCAGCGCCGGATCGGATACGCAGTATTTT. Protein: CASSAGSDTQYF.

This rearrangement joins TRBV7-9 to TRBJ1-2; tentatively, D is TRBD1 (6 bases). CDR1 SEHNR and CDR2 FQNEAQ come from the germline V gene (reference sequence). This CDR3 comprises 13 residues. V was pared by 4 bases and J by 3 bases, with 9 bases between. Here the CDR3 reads CASSSRQDYGYTF. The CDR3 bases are TGTGCCAGCAGCTCCCGACAGGACTATGGCTACACCTTC.

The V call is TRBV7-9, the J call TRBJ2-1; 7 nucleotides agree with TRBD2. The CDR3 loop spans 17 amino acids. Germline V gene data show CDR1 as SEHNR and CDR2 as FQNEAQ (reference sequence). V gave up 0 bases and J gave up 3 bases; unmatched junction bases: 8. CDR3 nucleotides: TGTGCCAGCAGCTTAGCATACGGGGGGATTCTCTACAATGAGCAGTTCTTC. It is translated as CASSLAYGGILYNEQFF. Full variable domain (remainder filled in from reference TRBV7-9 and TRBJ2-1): DTGVSQNPRHKITKRGQNVTFRCDPISEHNRLYWYRQTLGQGPEFLTYFQNEAQLEKSRLLSDRFSAERPKGSFSTLEIQRTEQGDSAMYLCASSLAYGGILYNEQFFGPGTRLTVL.

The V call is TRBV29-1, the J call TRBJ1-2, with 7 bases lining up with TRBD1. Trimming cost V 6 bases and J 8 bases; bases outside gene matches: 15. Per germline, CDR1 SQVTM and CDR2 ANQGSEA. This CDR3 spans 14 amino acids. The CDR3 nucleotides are TGCAGCGTCGGTCGACAGGGTGATTTAGGCGGCTACACCTTC. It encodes CSVGRQGDLGGYTF.